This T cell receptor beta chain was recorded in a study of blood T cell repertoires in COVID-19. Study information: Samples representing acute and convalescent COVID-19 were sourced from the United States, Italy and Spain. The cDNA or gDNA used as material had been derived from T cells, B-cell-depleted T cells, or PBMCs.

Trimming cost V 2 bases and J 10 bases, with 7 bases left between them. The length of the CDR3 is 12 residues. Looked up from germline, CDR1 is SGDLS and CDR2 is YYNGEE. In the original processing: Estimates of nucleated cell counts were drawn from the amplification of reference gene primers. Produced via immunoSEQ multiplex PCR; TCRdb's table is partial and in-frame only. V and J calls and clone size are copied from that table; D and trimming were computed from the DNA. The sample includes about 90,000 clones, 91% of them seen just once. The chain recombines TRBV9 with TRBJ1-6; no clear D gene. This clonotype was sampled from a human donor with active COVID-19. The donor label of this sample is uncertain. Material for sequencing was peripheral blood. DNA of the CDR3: TGTGCCAGCAGCGTTTCTGGCTCACCCCTCCACTTT. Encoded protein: CASSVSGSPLHF.